The 9 T cell receptor beta chains below come from one sample, sequenced in a study of prognosis after radiotherapy for stage I lung cancer. Genomic DNA served as the source from which two-round multiplex PCR generated TCR beta CDR3 amplicons. Individual primers that were specific to each TRBV and TRBJ gene served in first-round PCR. One entry per CDR3 protein results from TCRdb running MiXCR on the multiplex PCR reads. Of 13,000 to 15,000 distinct CDR3 sequences in the sample, about a quarter were seen once. The source material was PBMCs, sampled before or after stereotactic body radiation therapy (not recorded which). The receptors come from a donor at least 50 years old with non-small cell lung cancer.

Regarding this clonotype: Given a much more abundant clone one base away, this may be a read error. The chain employs TRBV19 and TRBJ2-4, with 7 bases lining up with TRBD1. The ends lost 2 bases at V and 1 base at J; junction bases unmatched: 14. This CDR3 region has 19 residues. The germline gives CDR1 LNHDA, CDR2 SQIVND (reference sequence). The CDR3 protein is CASSIIPGQTGFAKNIQYF. The CDR3 DNA reads as TGTGCCAGTAGTATAATCCCAGGGCAGACAGGGTTTGCCAAAAACATTCAGTACTTC.

This clonotype was counted ten times or more. This sequence joins TRBV19 and TRBJ2-7; 8 bases align to TRBD1. This CDR3 spans 15 amino acids. The V and J ends lost 1 base and 1 base, in that order; junction bases with no gene match: 3. CDR1 is LNHDA, CDR2 SQIVND, per germline (reference sequence). Written as DNA, the CDR3 is TGTGCCAGTAGTATAGGGGACAGGAAGTCCTACGAGCAGTACTTC. It encodes CASSIGDRKSYEQYF.

This clonotype has a count of ten or more. This sequence joins TRBV10-3 and TRBJ2-1, with TRBD2 matching 9 bases. The germline V gene encodes CDR1 ENHRY and CDR2 SYGVKD. The CDR3 totals 17 residues. V lost 7 bases, J lost 6 bases, and 16 bases stayed unmatched. The CDR3 sequence is CAITSATAGGPSNEQFF. CDR3 DNA sequence: TGTGCCATCACCTCCGCGACTGCGGGAGGGCCCTCCAATGAGCAGTTCTTC.

The chain carries TRBV6-2 or TRBV6-3 and TRBJ1-6; no definite D call. The germline gives CDR1 MNHEY, CDR2 SVGEGT. The CDR3 has 12 amino acids. Trimming cost V 5 bases and J 7 bases, with 6 bases left between them. The CDR3 DNA reads TGTGCCAGCAGTGACCCCAATTCACCCCTCCACTTT. This encodes CASSDPNSPLHF.

This clonotype came up many times. The chain employs TRBV9 and TRBJ2-2; D call uncertain. V was clipped by 5 bases and J by 1 base, with 15 bases between them. Germline V gene data show CDR1 as SGDLS and CDR2 as YYNGEE. CDR3 length equals 16 residues. CDR3 loop: CASRTGMGLNTGELFF. CDR3 in DNA: TGTGCCAGCAGGACTGGGATGGGATTGAACACCGGGGAGCTGTTTTTT.

About this clonotype itself: It is likely a read error: a sequence one base away is far more abundant. The gene calls are TRBV9 and TRBJ2-5; 8 bases fit TRBD2. The J call may be in error: the DNA end matches TRBJ2-1 better. The CDR3 runs 16 residues. Looked up from germline, CDR1 is SGDLS and CDR2 is YYNGEE. This CDR3 reads CAGSVALAGYGNEQFF. In DNA, the CDR3 is TGTGCCGGCAGCGTAGCCTTAGCGGGGTATGGGAATGAGCAGTTCTTC.

The chain links TRBV7-2 to TRBJ2-5, with a weak D call TRBD2 (7 bases). The CDR3 loop spans 14 amino acids. With 4 bases removed from V and 5 bases from J, the gap between germline ends came to 14 bases. Germline CDR1 and CDR2: SGHTA and FQGNSA. CDR3 in DNA: TGTGCCAGCAGCTACCAAAGGGGGGGGGAGACCCAGTACTTC. Its protein product is CASSYQRGGETQYF. Complete variable domain (other parts from reference TRBV7-2 and TRBJ2-5): GAGVSQSPSNKVTEKGKDVELRCDPISGHTALYWYRQSLGQGLEFLIYFQGNSAPDKSGLPSDRFSAERTGGSVSTLTIQRTQQEDSAVYLCASSYQRGGETQYFGPGTRLLVL.

The count of this clonotype is one. This chain uses TRBV2 with TRBJ1-2, with D hard to call. The CDR3 is made up of 16 amino acids. The V end lost 6 bases, the J end lost 0 bases, and 17 bases lay between the germline ends. CDR1 is SNHLY, CDR2 FYNNEI, per germline. Here the CDR3 reads CASSPRSDGANYGYTF. For the CDR3, the DNA is TGTGCCAGCAGCCCCAGAAGTGATGGGGCTAACTATGGCTACACCTTC.

By sample fraction, this clonotype is medium-sized. The J gene is TRBJ2-3, the V gene TRBV5-1; 8 bases agree with TRBD2. CDR1 is SGHRS, CDR2 YFSETQ, per germline. Losses at the gene ends were 2 bases for V and 2 bases for J; bases not matched to a gene: 10. The CDR3 is made up of 17 amino acids. The CDR3 protein is CASSLREVAGPTDTQYF. The CDR3 bases are TGCGCCAGCAGCTTACGAGAGGTAGCGGGACCCACAGATACGCAGTATTTT.